The rows below give T cell receptor beta chains drawn from one sample of a study of T cell repertoires in cytomegalovirus infection. TCRdb reanalysed the reads using MiXCR and keeps one entry per CDR3 protein. This sample has roughly 310,000 distinct CDR3 sequences, with about a sixth found just once. The sequencing sample was made of PBMCs. These receptors were obtained from a human donor in good health (CMV status not recorded). Some clones in this sample may be carry-over from other donors' samples. CDR3s include the opening cysteine and the closing phenylalanine or tryptophan. A D gene is named only where the DNA matches it firmly. Not all rows give a size; the values are once, few, many and, for expanded clones, a class.

. | . | TRBJ1-2 | TRBV4-1 | CSSSQGVRPARYTF | TGCTCCAGCAGCCAAGGAGTTCGACCCGCCCGCTACACCTTC
. | once | TRBJ2-5 | TRBV4-3 | CASSQDRGSAETQYF | TGCGCCAGCAGCCAAGACCGGGGGTCTGCAGAGACCCAGTACTTC
TRBD2 | few | TRBJ2-1 | TRBV6-2/TRBV6-3 | CASSYAGLAGDYSYNEQFF | TGTGCCAGCAGTTACGCTGGACTAGCGGGGGACTACTCCTACAATGAGCAGTTCTTC
. | few | TRBJ2-5 | TRBV4-2 | CASSQDLAGQETQYF | TGTGCCAGCAGCCAAGATCTAGCAGGGCAAGAGACCCAGTACTTC
TRBD2 | few | TRBJ2-3 | TRBV5-1 | CASSPGLAKDTQYF | TGCGCCAGCAGCCCGGGACTAGCAAAAGATACGCAGTATTTT
. | many | TRBJ1-1 | TRBV12-3/TRBV12-4 | CASSPQANTEAFF | TGTGCCAGCAGTCCCCAGGCGAACACTGAAGCTTTCTTT
TRBD1 | many | TRBJ1-1 | TRBV7-2 | CASSFSRDRGIEAFF | TGTGCCAGCAGCTTTAGCCGGGACAGGGGAATCGAAGCTTTCTTT
TRBD1 | many | TRBJ1-1 | TRBV10-3 | CAISDPTGEGTEAFF | TGTGCCATCAGTGACCCGACAGGGGAAGGCACTGAAGCTTTCTTT
. | many | TRBJ2-1 | TRBV4-3 | CASSQDRGHPAFF | TGCGCCAGCAGCCAAGATCGGGGACATCCGGCGTTCTTC
. | many | TRBJ2-1 | TRBV7-2 | CASSYQGREQFF | TGTGCCAGCAGCTACCAGGGTAGGGAGCAGTTCTTC
TRBD1 | few | TRBJ2-3 | TRBV29-1 | CSVRPGGSGDTQYF | TGCAGCGTTCGTCCAGGGGGCTCGGGAGATACGCAGTATTTT
. | . | TRBJ1-1 | TRBV20-1 | CSARAVGRGTEAFF | TGCAGTGCTAGAGCGGTGGGGAGGGGCACTGAAGCTTTCTTT
. | many | TRBJ1-1 | TRBV7-8 | CASSLQLGGKGDAEAFF | TGTGCCAGCAGCTTACAGTTGGGGGGGAAAGGTGATGCTGAAGCTTTCTTT
TRBD1 | . | TRBJ2-5 | TRBV10-3 | CAISESRQGETQYF | TGTGCCATCAGTGAGTCTCGACAGGGAGAGACCCAGTACTTC
. | many | TRBJ1-1 | TRBV19 | CASSTGNTEAFF | TGTGCCAGTAGTACAGGGAACACTGAAGCTTTCTTT
TRBD2 | few | TRBJ2-1 | TRBV4-2 | CASSQDPNRLAGGPYYNEQFF | TGTGCCAGCAGCCAAGATCCCAACCGACTAGCGGGGGGGCCGTACTACAATGAGCAGTTCTTC
. | few | TRBJ2-7 | TRBV4-2 | CASSQDGSVGWREQYF | TGTGCCAGCAGCCAAGATGGGTCCGTAGGTTGGCGCGAGCAGTACTTC
TRBD1 | many | TRBJ1-2 | TRBV7-2 | CASSGSQGGYGYTF | TGTGCCAGCAGCGGTTCCCAGGGGGGGTATGGCTACACCTTC
TRBD1 | . | TRBJ1-2 | TRBV2 | CASSEPAGGNYGYTF | TGTGCCAGCAGTGAACCTGCAGGGGGTAATTATGGCTACACCTTC
TRBD1 | many | TRBJ2-7 | TRBV6-1 | CASSRTLDRAYEQYF | TGTGCCAGCAGTCGTACGTTAGACAGGGCCTACGAGCAGTACTTC
. | . | TRBJ1-1 | TRBV18 | CASSLTKVPNTEAFF | TGTGCCAGCTCTCTCACCAAGGTCCCGAACACTGAAGCTTTCTTT
. | many | TRBJ1-1 | TRBV12-3/TRBV12-4 | CASSYRAPEAFF | TGTGCCAGCAGTTACAGGGCCCCTGAAGCTTTCTTT
TRBD2 | . | TRBJ2-5 | TRBV5-6 | CASSFPGGRETQYF | TGTGCCAGCAGCTTCCCGGGGGGGCGAGAGACCCAGTACTTC
. | many | TRBJ2-7 | TRBV7-2 | CASSSGMAYEQYF | TGTGCCAGCAGCTCTGGCATGGCCTACGAGCAGTACTTC
. | many | TRBJ1-2 | TRBV7-2 | CASSLVATGGNYGYTF | TGTGCCAGCAGCTTAGTTGCAACGGGGGGAAACTATGGCTACACCTTC
. | many | TRBJ2-4 | TRBV7-2 | CASSFLGAKNIQYF | TGTGCCAGCAGCTTTCTCGGGGCCAAAAACATTCAGTACTTC
. | few | TRBJ2-4 | TRBV19 | CASSRGNSNIQYF | TGTGCCAGTAGTCGGGGGAACTCAAACATTCAGTACTTC
. | few | TRBJ1-2 | TRBV19 | CASSNRVDYGYTF | TGTGCCAGTAGTAACAGGGTGGACTATGGCTACACCTTC
TRBD2 | many | TRBJ2-1 | TRBV7-2 | CASSLGLAGGNEQFF | TGTGCCAGCAGCTTGGGACTAGCGGGGGGGAATGAGCAGTTCTTC
. | few | TRBJ2-5 | TRBV7-9 | CASSGAASTQYF | TGTGCCAGCAGCGGGGCGGCCTCAACCCAGTACTTC
TRBD1 | . | TRBJ2-7 | TRBV28 | CASLGVLGQGAGEQYF | TGTGCCAGCCTTGGGGTATTAGGACAGGGGGCTGGGGAGCAGTACTTC